These 21 T cell receptor beta chains originate from one sample sequenced in a study of T cells after posttransplantation cyclophosphamide. Assay: immunoSEQ multiplex PCR; the TCRdb copy retains only in-frame clones and omits some. Observed in the sample are around 35,000 clones, none of them singletons. The sample comprised PBMCs. These receptor sequences come from a woman between 50 and 59 years old in good health and a related stem cell transplant donor.

This clone was counted many times. The rearrangement joins TRBV28 to TRBJ1-5; the match to TRBD1 covers 7 bases. The germline V gene has CDR1 MDHEN and CDR2 SYDVKM. Germline trimming cut 10 bases from V and 4 bases from J; bases unmatched to any gene: 10. The CDR3 length is 14 residues. This chain's CDR3 is CAISIGDRNQPQHF. CDR3 in DNA: TGTGCCATCTCGATAGGGGACAGAAATCAGCCCCAGCATTTT.

This clone was seen ten or more times. The chain uses TRBV27 and TRBJ1-1; perhaps TRBD1 as D (5 bases). The CDR3 has 15 amino acids. From germline, CDR1 is MNHEY and CDR2 SMNVEV (reference sequence). Trimming removed 6 bases at V and 3 bases at J, with 17 bases between. CDR3 sequence reads: CASSRAGGWDTEAFF. Written as DNA, the CDR3 is TGTGCCAGCAGCCGGGCCGGGGGGTGGGACACTGAAGCTTTCTTT.

At least ten counts were recorded for this clone. The chain recombines TRBV5-1 with TRBJ2-7, with 11 bases fitting TRBD2. The V gene end was trimmed by 4 bases and the J gene end by 3 bases; junction bases not matched to a gene: 9. CDR3 length: 16 residues. Per germline, CDR1 SGHRS and CDR2 YFSETQ. Written as DNA, the CDR3 is TGCGCCAGCAGCCTGACGTTACTAGCGGGGGTCTACGAGCAGTACTTC. Translation: CASSLTLLAGVYEQYF. The full variable domain, with the rest looked up from reference TRBV5-1 and TRBJ2-7, is KAGVTQTPRYLIKTRGQQVTLSCSPISGHRSVSWYQQTPGQGLQFLFEYFSETQRNKGNFPGRFSGRQFSNSRSEMNVSTLELGDSALYLCASSLTLLAGVYEQYFGPGTRLTVT.

This clone was found many times. V usage is TRBV5-1 and J usage is TRBJ2-7, with D possibly being TRBD2 (5 bases). Germline CDR1 reads SGHRS; CDR2 reads YFSETQ. This CDR3 has 16 residues. With 1 base removed from V and 0 bases from J, the gap between germline ends came to 14 bases. As DNA, the CDR3 is TGCGCCAGCAGCTTGAGGATGAGCGGAAACTCCTACGAGCAGTACTTC. This encodes CASSLRMSGNSYEQYF.

The chain uses TRBV24-1 and TRBJ2-5; 11 bases match TRBD2. J was trimmed by 3 bases and V by 2 bases; bases with no gene match: 1. The CDR3 runs 15 residues. The germline V gene has CDR1 KGHDR and CDR2 SFDVKD. CDR3 DNA sequence: TGTGCCACCAGTGATTCGGGACTAGCGGAAGAGACCCAGTACTTC. It codes for CATSDSGLAEETQYF.

This clone was seen only a few times. The rearrangement links TRBV7-3 to TRBJ2-3; D remains unclear. V was shortened by 5 bases and J by 4 bases, with 13 bases between the two germline ends. Germline V gene sequence: CDR1 SGHTA, CDR2 FQGTGA. The CDR3 covers 14 residues. CDR3 in amino acids: CASSAKYGPDTQYF. CDR3 DNA: TGTGCCAGCAGCGCAAAGTATGGGCCAGATACGCAGTATTTT.

This clone has just a few counts. The J gene is TRBJ2-1, the V gene TRBV9; 8 bases line up with TRBD2. From germline, CDR1 is SGDLS and CDR2 YYNGEE. The CDR3 consists of 16 residues. With 1 base clipped from V and 2 bases from J, the junction kept 5 bases outside the gene matches. The CDR3 reads CASSVRSGGTYNEQFF. The CDR3 bases are TGTGCCAGCAGCGTACGAAGCGGGGGAACCTACAATGAGCAGTTCTTC.

This clone was recorded at least ten times. The V gene is TRBV7-6, the J gene TRBJ2-5; D possibly corresponds to TRBD1 (6 bases). The CDR3 spans 16 residues. CDR1 is SGHVS and CDR2 is FNYEAQ in the germline V gene. The germline V and J ends were trimmed by 5 bases and 2 bases, with 18 bases remaining between them. In nucleotides, the CDR3 is TGTGCCAGCAGCCCCCTAGGGGGAGTAAGTCAAGAGACCCAGTACTTC. Its translation is CASSPLGGVSQETQYF.

This clone was detected ten times or more. The chain uses TRBV5-6 and TRBJ2-1; possibly TRBD1 or TRBD2 for D (5 bases each). Germline lookup yields CDR1 SGHDT and CDR2 YYEEEE. Between the trimmed V and J ends, which lost 0 bases and 5 bases, there was a span of 6 bases. The CDR3 spans 13 residues. Here the CDR3 reads CASSLGGDNEQFF. The CDR3 nucleotides are TGTGCCAGCAGCTTGGGAGGGGACAATGAGCAGTTCTTC.

This clone has ten or more counts. This sequence joins TRBV7-6 and TRBJ2-7, with D possibly TRBD1 on 6 matching bases. The ends were cut back, 2 bases at V and 2 bases at J, with 13 bases in the middle. This CDR3 has 15 amino acids. Germline CDR1 SGHVS, CDR2 FNYEAQ. CDR3 protein: CASSLSPGQPYEQYF. The CDR3 nucleotides read TGTGCCAGCAGCTTATCCCCAGGACAGCCCTACGAGCAGTACTTC.

A few counts support this clone. One end of the junction does not line up with germline, which may come from a read error. The rearrangement links TRBV30 to TRBJ2-7, with a possible D match to TRBD1 (6 bases). This CDR3 is 14 amino acids long. Germline V CDR1 and CDR2: GTSNPN, SVGIG (reference sequence). In DNA, the CDR3 is TGTGCCTGGAGTCTTGGACAGTACTCCCACGAGCAGTACTTC. This codes for CAWSLGQYSHEQYF. The variable domain in full, with the rest retrieved from reference TRBV30 and TRBJ2-7, is SQTIHQWPATLVQPVGSPLSLECTVEGTSNPNLYWYRQAAGRGLQLLFYSVGIGQISSEVPQNLSASRPQDRQFILSSKKLLLSDSGFYLCAWSLGQYSHEQYFGPGTRLTVT.

This clone has at least ten counts. Mismatch with germline at one junction end may stem from a read error. This chain joins TRBV7-9 and TRBJ1-2; unclear D gene. This CDR3 has 13 amino acids. CDR1 SEHNR and CDR2 FQNEAQ come from the germline V gene (reference sequence). CDR3 DNA sequence: TGTGCCAGCAGCATACAGCCTAAGTATGGCTACACCTTC. It translates to CASSIQPKYGYTF.

Ten or more counts support this clone. This chain connects TRBV29-1 to TRBJ1-1, with unresolved D. Trimming stripped 5 bases from V and 0 bases from J, with 10 bases between. This CDR3 is built from 13 residues. CDR1 is SQVTM and CDR2 is ANQGSEA in the germline V gene. CDR3 in DNA: TGCAGCGTTCTCTCAGTCATGAACACTGAAGCTTTCTTT. This codes for CSVLSVMNTEAFF.

This clone showed up many times. CDR3 amino acids: CASSPRWGEWAEAFF. DNA for the CDR3: TGTGCCAGCTCACCACGTTGGGGGGAATGGGCAGAAGCTTTCTTT. The chain uses TRBV18 and TRBJ1-1; the D gene is possibly TRBD1 (5 bases). Per germline, CDR1 KGHSH and CDR2 LQKENI. This CDR3 is 15 amino acids long. Trimming pared 1 base from V and 8 bases from J, leaving 17 bases between.

This clone was detected ten times or more. The V gene is TRBV4-3, the J gene TRBJ2-7; 7 bases fit TRBD1. Unmatched junction bases numbered 10, after V lost 1 base and J lost 1 base. CDR1 LGHNA and CDR2 YSLEER come from the germline V gene. The CDR3 is 17 amino acids. Written as DNA, the CDR3 is TGCGCCAGCAGCCAAGGGAGTACAGGGGTTCTTTCCTACGAGCAGTACTTC. Translated: CASSQGSTGVLSYEQYF.

This clone was counted many times. The chain recombines TRBV5-6 with TRBJ1-5; possible D gene TRBD1, 5 bases. The V gene lost 1 base and the J gene lost 4 bases, with 9 bases spanning the gap. The CDR3 is made up of 14 amino acids. The germline V gene encodes CDR1 SGHDT and CDR2 YYEEEE. DNA for the CDR3: TGTGCCAGCAGCTTGAGGGCAGGGAATCAGCCCCAGCATTTT. Its translation: CASSLRAGNQPQHF.

The chain employs TRBV29-1 and TRBJ1-2, with a tentative D call TRBD1 (6 bases). From germline, CDR1 is SQVTM and CDR2 ANQGSEA. Trimming removed 6 bases from V and 4 bases from J, with 18 bases in between. CDR3 length: 14 amino acids. CDR3 amino acids: CSVTTGTTSYGYTF. The DNA of the CDR3 is TGCAGCGTCACGACAGGTACAACTAGCTATGGCTACACCTTC.

This clone appeared many times. This rearrangement joins TRBV7-2 to TRBJ2-2, with 9 bases matching TRBD2. After removal of 5 bases from V and 5 bases from J, the junction contained 6 bases not matched to a gene. The CDR3 totals 15 residues. The germline V gene encodes CDR1 SGHTA and CDR2 FQGNSA. In DNA, the CDR3 is TGTGCCAGCAGCCCGATAGCGGGAGAGACCGGGGAGCTGTTTTTT. It encodes CASSPIAGETGELFF.

J is TRBJ2-5 and V is TRBV24-1; TRBD2 matches at 8 bases. CDR3 size: 15 residues. Trimming cost V 1 base and J 4 bases; bases outside gene matches: 4. Germline V gene lookup returns CDR1 KGHDR and CDR2 SFDVKD. The CDR3 here is CATSDLAGAGETQYF. CDR3 DNA sequence: TGTGCCACCAGTGATTTAGCGGGAGCAGGAGAGACCCAGTACTTC.

This clone has a count of ten or more. V usage is TRBV18 and J usage is TRBJ2-1, with 11 bases identical to TRBD2. The germline V gene has CDR1 KGHSH and CDR2 LQKENI. Trimming took 8 bases from V and 8 from J; bases not matched to a gene: 8. The CDR3 has 14 amino acids. Written as DNA, the CDR3 is TGTGCCAGCGTCTCACTAGCGGGAGTGCATGAGCAGTTCTTC. It codes for CASVSLAGVHEQFF.

There are a few counts of this clone. The chain employs TRBV7-2 and TRBJ1-1; D unclear. The CDR3 spans 15 residues. Germline V gene sequence: CDR1 SGHTA, CDR2 FQGNSA. V was pared by 4 bases and J by 1 base, with 13 bases between. CDR3 DNA: TGTGCCAGCAGCTCCGGGCGGGCAGGGAACACTGAAGCTTTCTTT. Its protein is CASSSGRAGNTEAFF.